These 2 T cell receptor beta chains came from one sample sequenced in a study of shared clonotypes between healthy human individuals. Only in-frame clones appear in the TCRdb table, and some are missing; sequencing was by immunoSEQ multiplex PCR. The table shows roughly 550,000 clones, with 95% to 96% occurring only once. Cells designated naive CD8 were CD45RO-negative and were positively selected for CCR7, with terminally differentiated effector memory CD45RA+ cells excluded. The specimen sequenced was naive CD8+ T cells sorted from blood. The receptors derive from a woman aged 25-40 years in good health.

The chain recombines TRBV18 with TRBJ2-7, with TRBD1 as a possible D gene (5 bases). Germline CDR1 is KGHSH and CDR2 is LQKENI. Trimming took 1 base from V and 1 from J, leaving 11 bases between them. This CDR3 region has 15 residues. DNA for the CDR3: TGTGCCAGCTCACCACTCCAGGGTGAGTCCTACGAGCAGTACTTC. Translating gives CASSPLQGESYEQYF.

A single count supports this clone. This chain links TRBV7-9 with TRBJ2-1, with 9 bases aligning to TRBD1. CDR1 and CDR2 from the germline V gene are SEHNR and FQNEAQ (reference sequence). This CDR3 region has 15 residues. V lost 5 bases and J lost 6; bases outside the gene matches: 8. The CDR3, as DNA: TGTGCCAGCAGCCCCCGGGACAGGGTCGGCAATGAGCAGTTCTTC. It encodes CASSPRDRVGNEQFF.